The next 21 T cell receptor beta chains were all read from a single sample in a study of GPR56 and killer-like receptors on CD4 memory cells. TCRdb re-analyzed the reads; it lists each CDR3 protein once, without DNA. This sample lists about 2,900 distinct CDR3 sequences; its ten largest clones have around 3%. FACS enrichment separated five CD4+ populations based on killer cell lectin-like receptor and GPR56 expression. The specimen sequenced was memory CD4+ T cells from blood. These receptors came from a human donor in good health.

This clonotype is called medium-sized based on its frequency. The rearrangement links TRBV6-5 to TRBJ1-4; lacking DNA, the TRBD1 call made by TCRdb goes unchecked. CDR3 size: 13 residues. Germline CDR1 MNHEY, CDR2 SVGAGI. The CDR3 sequence: CASSYRGGEKLFF.

J is TRBJ1-1 and V is TRBV23-1; TCRdb names TRBD1, which stays unverified in the absence of DNA. TRBV23-1 is designated an ORF whose function remains uncertain. This CDR3 spans 14 amino acids. CDR3 protein: CASSRKGGNTEAFF.

The chain recombines TRBV20-1 with TRBJ2-7. Germline assignment: CDR1 DFQATT and CDR2 SNEGSKA (reference sequence). This CDR3 comprises 11 residues. CDR3 in amino acids: CSARGNYEQYF.

The rearrangement joins TRBV20-1 to TRBJ1-5. The length of the CDR3 is 12 residues. The germline V gene encodes CDR1 DFQATT and CDR2 SNEGSKA (reference sequence). CDR3 amino acids: CSARGPRALQHF.

In terms of frequency, this clonotype is medium-sized (0.01 to 0.1%). The genes are TRBV7-9 and TRBJ2-3; TCRdb outputs TRBD1, but without DNA this stays unchecked. The CDR3 extends over 18 amino acids. Germline CDR1 reads SEHNR; CDR2 reads FQNEAQ (reference sequence). CDR3 protein: CASSFARGLLNRTDTQYF.

This clonotype counts as large (0.1 to 1%) by frequency. J is TRBJ1-6 and V is TRBV7-9. This CDR3 has 13 amino acids. Per the germline V gene, CDR1 is SEHNR and CDR2 is FQNEAQ (reference sequence). This chain's CDR3 is CASSSTIRSPLHF.

By frequency, this clonotype registers medium-sized. The rearrangement joins TRBV5-4 to TRBJ1-2; TCRdb reports TRBD1, a call that lacks DNA to check it against. This CDR3 comprises 14 residues. The V gene's germline CDR1 is SGHNT and CDR2 YYREEE (reference sequence). CDR3 sequence reads: CASSPGTGLYGYTF.

This chain connects TRBV6-1 to TRBJ2-1; TCRdb reports TRBD1, a call that lacks DNA to check it against. Germline loops: CDR1 MNHNS, CDR2 SASEGT. The CDR3 consists of 15 residues. This CDR3 reads CASSELQGAYNEQFF.

This chain links TRBV12-3 or TRBV12-4 with TRBJ2-5; TCRdb designates TRBD2, a call that cannot be tested without DNA. This CDR3 comprises 14 residues. This chain's CDR3 is CASSPRLARETQYF.

This clonotype is labeled medium-sized based on frequency. The CDR3 sequence is CASTTLGQPQHF. The rearrangement links TRBV7-2 to TRBJ1-5. The CDR3 sequence is 12 residues long. Germline loops: CDR1 SGHTA, CDR2 FQGNSA. The full variable domain, rest sourced from reference TRBV7-2 and TRBJ1-5, is GAGVSQSPSNKVTEKGKDVELRCDPISGHTALYWYRQSLGQGLEFLIYFQGNSAPDKSGLPSDRFSAERTGGSVSTLTIQRTQQEDSAVYLCASTTLGQPQHFGDGTRLSIL.

The rearrangement links TRBV30 to TRBJ2-7; the D call of TRBD1 rests on TCRdb alone, since no DNA is present to check it. The CDR3 covers 12 residues. CDR1 is GTSNPN, CDR2 SVGIG, per germline (reference sequence). The CDR3 here is CAWKGPPYEQYF.

The CDR3 is CASSLATGGVYEQYF. The V gene is TRBV11-2, the J gene TRBJ2-7; lacking DNA, the TRBD1 call made by TCRdb goes unchecked. Germline CDR1 and CDR2: SGHAT and FQNNGV. The CDR3 is 15 residues long.

Considering frequency, this clonotype is large. The chain uses TRBV6-1 and TRBJ1-2; lacking DNA, the TRBD1 call made by TCRdb goes unchecked. The CDR3 contains 15 residues. CDR1 and CDR2 (germline): MNHNS, SASEGT. CDR3 protein: CASSVSPTGYDGYTF.

Measured by frequency, this clonotype is medium-sized. The chain carries TRBV7-9 and TRBJ1-2; TCRdb outputs TRBD1, but without DNA this stays unchecked. Germline CDR1 is SEHNR and CDR2 is FQNEAQ (reference sequence). The CDR3 runs 14 residues. The CDR3 region is CASSLGRGRYGYTF.

This clonotype is labeled medium-sized based on frequency. The chain uses TRBV9 and TRBJ2-3. Germline V gene lookup returns CDR1 SGDLS and CDR2 YYNGEE. The length of the CDR3 is 13 residues. CDR3: CASSVTTADTQYF.

This clonotype is deemed medium-sized by its frequency. The J gene is TRBJ1-1, the V gene TRBV6-2 or TRBV6-3; the D gene TCRdb calls, TRBD1, cannot be checked with no DNA. Germline V gene sequence: CDR1 MNHEY, CDR2 SVGEGT. The CDR3 has 16 residues. CDR3 sequence: CASSSHPGQGSTEAFF.

The chain uses TRBV4-3 and TRBJ2-3. CDR1 is LGHNA and CDR2 is YSLEER in the germline V gene. The CDR3 is made up of 14 amino acids. CDR3 sequence reads: CASSQVSVEDTQYF.

J is TRBJ2-5 and V is TRBV11-3; TCRdb gives TRBD1 as the D gene, but with no DNA this cannot be confirmed. The CDR3 runs 14 residues. The germline V gene encodes CDR1 SGHNT and CDR2 YENEEA. CDR3: CASSLGGGPKTQYF.

This clonotype registers large by frequency. V is TRBV27 and J is TRBJ1-2; no DNA is available, so the TRBD1 call from TCRdb remains unchecked. CDR1 and CDR2 from the germline V gene are MNHEY and SMNVEV (reference sequence). This CDR3 is 14 amino acids long. CDR3 loop: CASSPRQGAFGYTF.

This sequence joins TRBV12-3 or TRBV12-4 and TRBJ2-5; TCRdb indicates TRBD2, and absent DNA this call remains unverified. This CDR3 comprises 16 residues. The CDR3 here is CASSHPLAGAQETQYF.

The chain carries TRBV20-1 and TRBJ1-6; TCRdb's D call of TRBD1 is untestable without DNA. There are 15 residues in the CDR3. Germline V gene sequence: CDR1 DFQATT, CDR2 SNEGSKA (reference sequence). CDR3 sequence reads: CSASRRPGSNSPLHF.